Sequencing of this T cell receptor (beta chain) was carried out in a study of shared clonotypes between healthy human individuals. Study-wide findings and caveats: Generally, naive subsets (rather than memory subsets) showed larger estimated richness.

V trimming: 5 bases; J trimming: 3 bases; junction bases outside the gene matches: 7. This CDR3 region has 16 residues. Looked up from germline, CDR1 is SGHTA and CDR2 is FQGNSA. Naive CD8 cells lacked CD45RO and underwent positive selection for CCR7, leaving out terminally differentiated effector memory CD45RA+ cells. All of the donors resided in Nashville, Tennessee, and each was a Caucasian adult. About this clone itself: What it binds is not known.

Genomic DNA (from each subset) was split evenly across several immunoSEQ plates. Sequencing was performed with immunoSEQ multiplex PCR; in TCRdb, only in-frame clones are kept and a portion is missing. This table has hundreds of thousands of clones, 92% appearing once. The V call is TRBV7-2, the J call TRBJ2-1; 10 bases fit TRBD1. The sequencing input was naive CD8+ T cells sorted from blood. This TCR was sampled from a man younger than 45 in good health. The CDR3 reads CASSTQTGGLYNEQFF. DNA for the CDR3: TGTGCCAGCAGCACCCAGACAGGGGGCCTCTACAATGAGCAGTTCTTC.